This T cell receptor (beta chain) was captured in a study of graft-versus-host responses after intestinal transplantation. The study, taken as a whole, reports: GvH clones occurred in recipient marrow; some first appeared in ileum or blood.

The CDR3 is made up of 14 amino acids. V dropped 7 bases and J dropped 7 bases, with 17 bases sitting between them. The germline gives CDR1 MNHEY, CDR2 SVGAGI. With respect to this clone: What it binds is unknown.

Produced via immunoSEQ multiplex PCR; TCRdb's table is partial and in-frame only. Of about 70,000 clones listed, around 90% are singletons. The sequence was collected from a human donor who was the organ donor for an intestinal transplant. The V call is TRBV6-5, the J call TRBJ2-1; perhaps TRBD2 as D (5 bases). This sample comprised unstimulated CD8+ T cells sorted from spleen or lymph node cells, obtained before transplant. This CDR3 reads CASMYSSYENEQFF. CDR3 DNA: TGTGCCAGCATGTACTCTAGCTACGAGAATGAGCAGTTCTTC.